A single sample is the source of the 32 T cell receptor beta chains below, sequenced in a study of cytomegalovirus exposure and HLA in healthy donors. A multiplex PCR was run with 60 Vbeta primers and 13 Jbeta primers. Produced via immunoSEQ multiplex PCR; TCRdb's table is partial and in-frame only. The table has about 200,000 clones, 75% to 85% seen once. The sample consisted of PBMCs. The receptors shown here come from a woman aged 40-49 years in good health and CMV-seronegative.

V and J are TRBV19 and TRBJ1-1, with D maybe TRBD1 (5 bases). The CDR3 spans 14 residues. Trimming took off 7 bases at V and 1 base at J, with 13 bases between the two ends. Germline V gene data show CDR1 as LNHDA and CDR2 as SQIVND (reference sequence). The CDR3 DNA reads TGTGCCAGTACCCTCGGAGGGACGAACACTGAAGCTTTCTTT. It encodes CASTLGGTNTEAFF. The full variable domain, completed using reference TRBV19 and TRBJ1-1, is DGGITQSPKYLFRKEGQNVTLSCEQNLNHDAMYWYRQDPGQGLRLIYYSQIVNDFQKGDIAEGYSVSREKKESFPLTVTSAQKNPTAFYLCASTLGGTNTEAFFGQGTRLTVV.

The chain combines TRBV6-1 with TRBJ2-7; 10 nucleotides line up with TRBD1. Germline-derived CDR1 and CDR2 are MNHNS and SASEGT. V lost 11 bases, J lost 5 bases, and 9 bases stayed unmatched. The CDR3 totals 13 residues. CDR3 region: CAGARDRGNEQYF. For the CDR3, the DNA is TGTGCCGGAGCTCGGGACAGGGGCAACGAGCAGTACTTC.

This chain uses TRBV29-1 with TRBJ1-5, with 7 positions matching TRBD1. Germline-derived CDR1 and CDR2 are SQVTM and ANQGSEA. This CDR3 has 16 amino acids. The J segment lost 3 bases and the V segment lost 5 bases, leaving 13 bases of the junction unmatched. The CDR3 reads CSVKEGGGQINQPQHF. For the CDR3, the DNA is TGCAGCGTTAAGGAAGGAGGGGGACAGATCAATCAGCCCCAGCATTTT.

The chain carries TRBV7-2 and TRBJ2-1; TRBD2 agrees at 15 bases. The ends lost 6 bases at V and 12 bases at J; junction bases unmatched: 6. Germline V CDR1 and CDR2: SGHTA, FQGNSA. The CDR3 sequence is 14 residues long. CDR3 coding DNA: TGTGCCAGCAGTCCCCCGGGACTAGCGGGAGGGCAGTTCTTC. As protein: CASSPPGLAGGQFF. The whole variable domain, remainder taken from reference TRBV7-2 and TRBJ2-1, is GAGVSQSPSNKVTEKGKDVELRCDPISGHTALYWYRQSLGQGLEFLIYFQGNSAPDKSGLPSDRFSAERTGGSVSTLTIQRTQQEDSAVYLCASSPPGLAGGQFFGPGTRLTVL.

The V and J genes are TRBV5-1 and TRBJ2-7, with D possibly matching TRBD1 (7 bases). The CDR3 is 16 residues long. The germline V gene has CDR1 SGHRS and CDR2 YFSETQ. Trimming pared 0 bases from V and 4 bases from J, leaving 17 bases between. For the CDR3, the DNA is TGCGCCAGCAGCTTGGGGAGGGGACAGAGAACGTACGAGCAGTACTTC. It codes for CASSLGRGQRTYEQYF. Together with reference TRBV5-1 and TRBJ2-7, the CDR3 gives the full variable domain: KAGVTQTPRYLIKTRGQQVTLSCSPISGHRSVSWYQQTPGQGLQFLFEYFSETQRNKGNFPGRFSGRQFSNSRSEMNVSTLELGDSALYLCASSLGRGQRTYEQYFGPGTRLTVT.

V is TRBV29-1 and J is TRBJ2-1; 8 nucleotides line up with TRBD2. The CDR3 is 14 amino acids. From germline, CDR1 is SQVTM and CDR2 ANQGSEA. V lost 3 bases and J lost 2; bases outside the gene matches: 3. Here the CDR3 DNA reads TGCAGCGTTGAGAGACTAGCGACCTACAATGAGCAGTTCTTC. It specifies CSVERLATYNEQFF.

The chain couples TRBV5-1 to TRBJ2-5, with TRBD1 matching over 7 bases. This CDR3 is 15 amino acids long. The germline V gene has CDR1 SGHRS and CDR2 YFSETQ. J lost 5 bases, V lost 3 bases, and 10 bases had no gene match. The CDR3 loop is CASSSGQGVGETQYF. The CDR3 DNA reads TGCGCCAGCAGCTCGGGCCAGGGGGTAGGGGAGACCCAGTACTTC. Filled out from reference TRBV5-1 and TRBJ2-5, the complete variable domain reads KAGVTQTPRYLIKTRGQQVTLSCSPISGHRSVSWYQQTPGQGLQFLFEYFSETQRNKGNFPGRFSGRQFSNSRSEMNVSTLELGDSALYLCASSSGQGVGETQYFGPGTRLLVL.

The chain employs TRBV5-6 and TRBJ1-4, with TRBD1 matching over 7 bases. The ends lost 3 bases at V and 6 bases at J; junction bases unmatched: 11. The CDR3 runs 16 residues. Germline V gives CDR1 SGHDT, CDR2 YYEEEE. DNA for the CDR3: TGTGCCAGCAGCTACCGGAATGACAGGGAACATGAAAAACTGTTTTTT. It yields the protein CASSYRNDREHEKLFF.

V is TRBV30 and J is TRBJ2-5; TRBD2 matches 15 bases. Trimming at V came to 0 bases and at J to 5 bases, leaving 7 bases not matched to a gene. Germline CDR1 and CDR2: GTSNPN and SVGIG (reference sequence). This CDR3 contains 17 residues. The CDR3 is CAWSVRTSGRARETQYF. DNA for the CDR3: TGTGCCTGGAGTGTACGGACTAGCGGGAGGGCCAGGGAGACCCAGTACTTC. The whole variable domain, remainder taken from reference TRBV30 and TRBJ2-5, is SQTIHQWPATLVQPVGSPLSLECTVEGTSNPNLYWYRQAAGRGLQLLFYSVGIGQISSEVPQNLSASRPQDRQFILSSKKLLLSDSGFYLCAWSVRTSGRARETQYFGPGTRLLVL.

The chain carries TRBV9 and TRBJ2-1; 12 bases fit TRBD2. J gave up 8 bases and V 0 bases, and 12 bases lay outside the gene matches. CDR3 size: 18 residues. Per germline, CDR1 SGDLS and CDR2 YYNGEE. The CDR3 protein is CASSVDPLKLAGGDEQFF. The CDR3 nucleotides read TGTGCCAGCAGCGTAGACCCTCTGAAACTAGCGGGAGGTGATGAGCAGTTCTTC.

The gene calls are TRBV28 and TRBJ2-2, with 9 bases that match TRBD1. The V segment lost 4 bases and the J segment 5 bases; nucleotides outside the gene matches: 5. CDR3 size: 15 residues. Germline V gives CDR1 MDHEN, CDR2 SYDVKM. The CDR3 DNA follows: TGTGCCAGCAGTTCCTACGGACAGGGGACCGGGGAGCTGTTTTTT. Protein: CASSSYGQGTGELFF.

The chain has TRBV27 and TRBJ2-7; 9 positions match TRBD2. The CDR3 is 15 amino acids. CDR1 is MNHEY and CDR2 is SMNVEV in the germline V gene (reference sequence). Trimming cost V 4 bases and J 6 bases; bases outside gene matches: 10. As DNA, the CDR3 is TGTGCCAGCAGTTGGCTAGCGGGACCTCAAGGCGAGCAGTACTTC. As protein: CASSWLAGPQGEQYF.

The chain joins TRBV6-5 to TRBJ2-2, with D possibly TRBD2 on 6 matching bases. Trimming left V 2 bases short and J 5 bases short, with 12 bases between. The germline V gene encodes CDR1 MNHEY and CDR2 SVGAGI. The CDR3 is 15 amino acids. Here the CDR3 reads CASSYRPAGTGELFF. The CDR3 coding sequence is TGTGCCAGCAGTTACCGACCGGCGGGGACCGGGGAGCTGTTTTTT.

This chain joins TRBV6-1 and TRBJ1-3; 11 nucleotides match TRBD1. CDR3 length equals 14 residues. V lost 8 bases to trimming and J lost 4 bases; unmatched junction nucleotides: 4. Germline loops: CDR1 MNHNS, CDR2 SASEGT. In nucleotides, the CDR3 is TGTGCCAGCCAGGACAGGGGGCAGGGAAACACCATATATTTT. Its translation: CASQDRGQGNTIYF.

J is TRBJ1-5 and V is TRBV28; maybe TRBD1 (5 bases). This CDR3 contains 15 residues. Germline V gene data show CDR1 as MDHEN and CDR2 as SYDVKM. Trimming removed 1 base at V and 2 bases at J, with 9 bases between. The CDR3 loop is CASSLFATGNQPQHF. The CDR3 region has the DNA TGTGCCAGCAGTTTATTCGCGACAGGCAATCAGCCCCAGCATTTT. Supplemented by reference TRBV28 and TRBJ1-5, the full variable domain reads DVKVTQSSRYLVKRTGEKVFLECVQDMDHENMFWYRQDPGLGLRLIYFSYDVKMKEKGDIPEGYSVSREKKERFSLILESASTNQTSMYLCASSLFATGNQPQHFGDGTRLSIL.

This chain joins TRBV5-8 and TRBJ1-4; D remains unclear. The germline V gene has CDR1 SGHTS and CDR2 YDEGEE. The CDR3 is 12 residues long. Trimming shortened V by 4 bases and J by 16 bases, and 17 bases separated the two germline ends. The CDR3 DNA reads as TGTGCCAGCAGCGGGAGGCGAGGTTTGGAGTTTTTT. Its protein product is CASSGRRGLEFF. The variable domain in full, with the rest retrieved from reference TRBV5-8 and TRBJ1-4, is EAGVTQSPTHLIKTRGQQATLRCSPISGHTSVYWYQQALGLGLQFLLWYDEGEERNRGNFPPRFSGRQFPNYSSELNVNALELEDSALYLCASSGRRGLEFFGSGTQLSVL.

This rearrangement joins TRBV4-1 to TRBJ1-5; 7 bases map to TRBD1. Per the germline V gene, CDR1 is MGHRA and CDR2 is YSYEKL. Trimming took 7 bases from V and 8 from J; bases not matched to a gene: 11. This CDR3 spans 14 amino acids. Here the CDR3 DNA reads TGCGCCAGCAATCAAGGGGGCCAAGTCGAGCCCCAGCATTTT. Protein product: CASNQGGQVEPQHF.

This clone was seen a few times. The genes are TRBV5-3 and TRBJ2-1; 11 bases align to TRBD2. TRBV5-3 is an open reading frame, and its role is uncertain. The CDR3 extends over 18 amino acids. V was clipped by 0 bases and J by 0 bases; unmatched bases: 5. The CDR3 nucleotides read TGTGCCAGAAGCTTGGCTAGCGGGAGGCTGCGCTCCTACAATGAGCAGTTCTTC. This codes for CARSLASGRLRSYNEQFF.

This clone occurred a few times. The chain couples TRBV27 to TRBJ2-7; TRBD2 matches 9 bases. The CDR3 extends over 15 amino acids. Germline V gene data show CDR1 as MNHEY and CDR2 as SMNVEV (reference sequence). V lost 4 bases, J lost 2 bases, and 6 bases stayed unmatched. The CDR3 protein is CASSSLVAGAYEQYF. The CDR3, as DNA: TGTGCCAGCAGTTCCCTAGTAGCGGGAGCCTACGAGCAGTACTTC.

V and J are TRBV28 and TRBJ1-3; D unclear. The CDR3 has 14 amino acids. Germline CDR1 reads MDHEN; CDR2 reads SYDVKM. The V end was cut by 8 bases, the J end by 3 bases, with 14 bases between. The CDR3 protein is CASLEGGSGNTIYF. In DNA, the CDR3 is TGTGCCAGCCTGGAGGGAGGGAGTGGAAACACCATATATTTT.

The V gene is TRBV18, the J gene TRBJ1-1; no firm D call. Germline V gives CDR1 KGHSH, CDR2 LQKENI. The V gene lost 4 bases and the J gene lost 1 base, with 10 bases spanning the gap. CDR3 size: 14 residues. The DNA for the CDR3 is TGTGCCAGCTCACTCGACGAGGGGAACACTGAAGCTTTCTTT. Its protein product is CASSLDEGNTEAFF.

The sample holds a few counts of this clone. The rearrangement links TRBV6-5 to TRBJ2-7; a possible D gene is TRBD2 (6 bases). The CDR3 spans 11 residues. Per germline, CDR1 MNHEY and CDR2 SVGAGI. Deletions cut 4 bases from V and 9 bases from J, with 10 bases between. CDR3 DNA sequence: TGTGCCAGCAGTTCCCCGCGGGGGCAGTACTTC. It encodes CASSSPRGQYF.

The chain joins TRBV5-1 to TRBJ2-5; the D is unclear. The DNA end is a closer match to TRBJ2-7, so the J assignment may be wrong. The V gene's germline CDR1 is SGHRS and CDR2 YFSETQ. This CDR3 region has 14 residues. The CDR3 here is CASSLEYGTYEQYF. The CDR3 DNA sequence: TGCGCCAGCAGCTTAGAGTACGGTACCTACGAGCAGTACTTC.

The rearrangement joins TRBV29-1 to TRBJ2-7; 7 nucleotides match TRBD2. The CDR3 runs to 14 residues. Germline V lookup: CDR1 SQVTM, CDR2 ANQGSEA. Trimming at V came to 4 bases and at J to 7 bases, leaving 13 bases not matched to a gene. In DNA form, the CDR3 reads TGCAGCGTTGTGCTAGCGGAAGCCCAAGGGGAGCAGTACTTC. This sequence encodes CSVVLAEAQGEQYF.

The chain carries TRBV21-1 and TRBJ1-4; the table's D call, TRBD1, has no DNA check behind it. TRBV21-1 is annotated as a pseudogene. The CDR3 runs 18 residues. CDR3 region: CASSTRDRDGTNEEKLFF. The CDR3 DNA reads TGTGCCAGCAGCACCCGGGACAGGGATGGGACCAATGAAGAAAAACTGTTTTTT.

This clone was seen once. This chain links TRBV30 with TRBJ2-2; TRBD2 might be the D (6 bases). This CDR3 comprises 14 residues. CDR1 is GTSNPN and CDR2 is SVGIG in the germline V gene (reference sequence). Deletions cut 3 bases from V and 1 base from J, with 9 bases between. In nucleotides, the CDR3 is TGTGCCTGGAGCCTGGGACTGAACACCGGGGAGCTGTTTTTT. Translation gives CAWSLGLNTGELFF.

The CDR3 nucleotides are TGTGCCAGTAACGTCGGGCCTTCAGGGACTGAAGCTTTCTTT. Protein: CASNVGPSGTEAFF. The J gene is TRBJ1-1, the V gene TRBV19; TRBD1 might be the D (5 bases). The length of the CDR3 is 14 residues. Germline CDR1 LNHDA, CDR2 SQIVND (reference sequence). Between the trimmed V and J ends, which lost 7 bases and 5 bases, there was a span of 17 bases. Full variable domain (remainder filled in from reference TRBV19 and TRBJ1-1): DGGITQSPKYLFRKEGQNVTLSCEQNLNHDAMYWYRQDPGQGLRLIYYSQIVNDFQKGDIAEGYSVSREKKESFPLTVTSAQKNPTAFYLCASNVGPSGTEAFFGQGTRLTVV.

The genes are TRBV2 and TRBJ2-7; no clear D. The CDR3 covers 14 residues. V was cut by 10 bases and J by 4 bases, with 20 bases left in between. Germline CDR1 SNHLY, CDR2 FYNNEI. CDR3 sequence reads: CATRGSVGTYEQYF. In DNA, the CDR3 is TGTGCCACCAGAGGTTCGGTGGGCACGTACGAGCAGTACTTC.

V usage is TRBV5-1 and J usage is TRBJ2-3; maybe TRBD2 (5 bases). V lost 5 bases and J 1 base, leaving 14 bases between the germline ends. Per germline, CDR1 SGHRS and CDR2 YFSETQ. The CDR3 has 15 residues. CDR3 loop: CASRQLQAGTDTQYF. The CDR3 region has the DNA TGCGCCAGCAGACAACTCCAAGCGGGCACAGATACGCAGTATTTT.

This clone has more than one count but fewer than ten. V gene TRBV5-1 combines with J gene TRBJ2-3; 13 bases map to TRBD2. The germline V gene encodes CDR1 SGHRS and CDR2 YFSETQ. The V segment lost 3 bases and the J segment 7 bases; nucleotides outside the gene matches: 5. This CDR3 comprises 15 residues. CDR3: CASSWTSGGVYTQYF. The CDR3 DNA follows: TGCGCCAGCAGCTGGACTAGCGGGGGAGTGTATACGCAGTATTTT.

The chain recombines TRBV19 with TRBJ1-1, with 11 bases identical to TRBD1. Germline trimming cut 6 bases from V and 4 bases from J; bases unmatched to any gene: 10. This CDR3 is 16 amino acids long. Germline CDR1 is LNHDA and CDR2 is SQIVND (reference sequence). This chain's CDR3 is CASRAIPGQGGTEAFF. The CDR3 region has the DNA TGTGCCAGTAGGGCAATTCCGGGACAGGGGGGCACTGAAGCTTTCTTT. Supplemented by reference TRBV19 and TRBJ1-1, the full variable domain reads DGGITQSPKYLFRKEGQNVTLSCEQNLNHDAMYWYRQDPGQGLRLIYYSQIVNDFQKGDIAEGYSVSREKKESFPLTVTSAQKNPTAFYLCASRAIPGQGGTEAFFGQGTRLTVV.

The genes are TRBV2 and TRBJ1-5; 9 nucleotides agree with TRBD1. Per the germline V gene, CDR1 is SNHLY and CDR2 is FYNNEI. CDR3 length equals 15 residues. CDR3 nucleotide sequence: TGTGCACAACGCGAAGGACAGGGGATTTTCAGGGCCCAGCATTTT. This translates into CAQREGQGIFRAQHF.